These 12 T cell receptor beta chains came from one sample sequenced in a study of T cell responses to AZD1222 COVID-19 vaccine. Clones were read by immunoSEQ multiplex PCR, and TCRdb kept only the in-frame ones, dropping some. The sample lists 120,000 or so clones, 91% occurring once. The source was peripheral blood, collected on day 0 of AZD1222 vaccination. Source of these receptors: an adult in good health.

The chain joins TRBV19 to TRBJ1-6; TRBD1 agrees at 8 bases. The CDR3 contains 16 residues. The V gene's germline CDR1 is LNHDA and CDR2 SQIVND (reference sequence). Losses at the gene ends were 0 bases for V and 9 bases for J; bases not matched to a gene: 7. Written as DNA, the CDR3 is TGTGCCAGTAGTATAGAGGGGACAGGTATCTCTTCACCCCTCCACTTT. Encoded protein: CASSIEGTGISSPLHF.

This sequence joins TRBV2 and TRBJ2-2, with 7 bases matching TRBD1. The CDR3 is made up of 15 amino acids. The V segment lost 7 bases and the J segment 4 bases; nucleotides outside the gene matches: 9. Germline V gives CDR1 SNHLY, CDR2 FYNNEI. CDR3 nucleotides: TGTGCCAGCACCACGGGACAGTTGTCCACCGGGGAGCTGTTTTTT. This sequence encodes CASTTGQLSTGELFF.

The genes are TRBV6-5 and TRBJ2-7; TRBD1 aligns across 9 bases. The germline V gene encodes CDR1 MNHEY and CDR2 SVGAGI. Germline trimming cut 2 bases from V and 4 bases from J; bases unmatched to any gene: 9. This CDR3 region has 16 residues. CDR3 bases: TGTGCCAGCAGTTACGAGACCGGGACAGGGTTTTACGAGCAGTACTTC. Its protein product is CASSYETGTGFYEQYF.

This chain links TRBV2 with TRBJ2-1; D gene unclear. The V gene lost 6 bases and the J gene lost 5 bases, with 5 bases spanning the gap. Germline V gene data show CDR1 as SNHLY and CDR2 as FYNNEI. The CDR3 sequence is 11 residues long. For the CDR3, the DNA is TGTGCCAGCAGGGGGAACAATGAGCAGTTCTTC. The encoded protein is CASRGNNEQFF.

The chain uses TRBV6-1 and TRBJ1-4; D unclear. Germline V gives CDR1 MNHNS, CDR2 SASEGT. V lost 0 bases and J 0 bases, leaving 8 bases between the germline ends. CDR3 length equals 16 residues. CDR3 bases: TGTGCCAGCAGTGAAGCGGGATTAACAACTAATGAAAAACTGTTTTTT. Amino acids: CASSEAGLTTNEKLFF.

The chain joins TRBV6-6 to TRBJ1-1, with D possibly TRBD1 on 5 matching bases. The ends were cut back, 5 bases at V and 5 bases at J, with 21 bases in the middle. The CDR3 has 16 residues. In germline, CDR1 is MNHNY, CDR2 SVGAGI (reference sequence). This chain's CDR3 is CASSQSGSGRMTEAFF. In nucleotides, the CDR3 is TGTGCCAGCAGTCAGTCGGGCTCGGGGCGCATGACTGAAGCTTTCTTT.

CDR3 sequence: CASSPSEVGSPLHF. DNA for the CDR3: TGTGCCAGCTCCCCCAGCGAGGTGGGCTCACCCCTCCACTTT. This sequence joins TRBV18 and TRBJ1-6, with D hard to call. This CDR3 comprises 14 residues. V lost 6 bases, J lost 10 bases, and 16 bases lay in between. Germline V CDR1 and CDR2: KGHSH, LQKENI.

Here the CDR3 DNA reads TGTGCCAGTAGTAGGGGAGACTCTGGAAACACCATATATTTT. Translation gives CASSRGDSGNTIYF. The rearrangement uses TRBV19 and TRBJ1-3, with no clear D. The length of the CDR3 is 14 residues. V lost 4 bases and J 0 bases, leaving 7 bases between the germline ends. Per the germline V gene, CDR1 is LNHDA and CDR2 is SQIVND (reference sequence). The full variable domain, in which reference TRBV19 and TRBJ1-3 provide the parts outside the CDR3, is DGGITQSPKYLFRKEGQNVTLSCEQNLNHDAMYWYRQDPGQGLRLIYYSQIVNDFQKGDIAEGYSVSREKKESFPLTVTSAQKNPTAFYLCASSRGDSGNTIYFGEGSWLTVV.

The V call is TRBV24-1, the J call TRBJ2-3; D possibly corresponds to TRBD1 (5 bases). There are 14 residues in the CDR3. Germline values: CDR1 KGHDR, CDR2 SFDVKD. Trimming cost V 8 bases and J 0 bases, with 11 bases left between them. In DNA, the CDR3 is TGTGCCACCACCCCGACAGATAGCACAGATACGCAGTATTTT. Its translation is CATTPTDSTDTQYF.

This chain uses TRBV19 with TRBJ1-5, with D unclear. This CDR3 is built from 13 residues. Per germline, CDR1 LNHDA and CDR2 SQIVND (reference sequence). V lost 5 bases and J lost 1, with 6 bases in between. The CDR3 sequence is CASSRQSNQPQHF. The DNA for the CDR3 is TGTGCCAGTAGTCGGCAGAGCAATCAGCCCCAGCATTTT.

This clone was observed a single time. The chain joins TRBV5-5 to TRBJ1-6; D is unclear. The CDR3 is 12 amino acids. With 4 bases removed from V and 16 bases from J, the gap between germline ends came to 15 bases. CDR1 and CDR2 (germline): SGHKS, YYEKEE (reference sequence). The CDR3 DNA sequence: TGTGCCAGCAGCGCACAAGGGCTAATGCTCCACTTT. Residues: CASSAQGLMLHF.

The chain carries TRBV18 and TRBJ2-7; D unclear. Trimming shortened V by 6 bases and J by 3 bases, and 12 bases separated the two germline ends. This CDR3 is built from 13 residues. In germline, CDR1 is KGHSH, CDR2 LQKENI. CDR3 residues: CASSPRPGYEQYF. The CDR3 DNA reads TGTGCCAGCTCCCCCCGGCCTGGCTACGAGCAGTACTTC. The full variable domain, with the rest looked up from reference TRBV18 and TRBJ2-7, is NAGVMQNPRHLVRRRGQEARLRCSPMKGHSHVYWYRQLPEEGLKFMVYLQKENIIDESGMPKERFSAEFPKEGPSILRIQQVVRGDSAAYFCASSPRPGYEQYFGPGTRLTVT.